This T cell receptor (beta chain) was sequenced for a study of T-cell reconstitution after alpha-beta-depleted transplantation in children. V shed 6 bases and J 8 bases; nucleotides not matched to a gene: 9. CDR1 is MNHEY, CDR2 SVGEGT, per germline. The CDR3 is 13 amino acids. Construction of the TCRbeta library involved unique molecular identifiers. TCRdb re-derived calls from the PCR reads in MiXCR, one entry per CDR3 protein. The top ten clones hold roughly 9.1% of a sample with 250,000 to 350,000 distinct CDR3 sequences, almost 10% of them seen once. The sequencing used PBMCs from the stem cell graft donor, collected from the stem cell graft. This clonotype was sampled from a human donor who donated a stem cell graft to a child with SCID. The rearrangement joins TRBV6-2 or TRBV6-3 to TRBJ1-2; 7 positions agree with TRBD1. The CDR3 reads CASSNPRGYGYTF. In DNA, the CDR3 is TGTGCCAGCAGCAACCCCAGGGGGTACGGCTACACCTTC.